This T cell receptor beta chain was identified during a study of T cell repertoires in cytomegalovirus infection. The overall study: Public TCR beta signatures were indicative of both CMV infection and a matching HLA type. Study-wide findings and caveats: In two of eight donors, the top clonotype was HLA-C-restricted CMV-specific.

TCRdb re-derived calls from the reads in MiXCR, one entry per CDR3 protein. The data show tens of thousands of distinct CDR3 sequences, with 40% to 50% seen just once and about 92% held by the top ten. Comments on this clonotype: Its specificity is unknown.

Germline loops: CDR1 SNHLY, CDR2 FYNNEI. V was clipped by 7 bases and J by 2 bases; unmatched bases: 4. The CDR3 is made up of 13 amino acids. The V and J genes are TRBV2 and TRBJ1-1; 7 bases are shared with TRBD1. The material sequenced was CD8+ T cells from cultured PBMCs, taken from culture after CMV antigen stimulation. This receptor was identified in a human donor in good health (CMV status not recorded). Some clones in this sample may be carry-over from other donors' samples. CDR3 amino acids: CASTRDSNTEAFF. DNA of the CDR3: TGTGCCAGCACGAGGGACAGTAACACTGAAGCTTTCTTT.